The 30 T cell receptor beta chains below come from one sample, sequenced in a study of cytomegalovirus exposure and HLA in healthy donors. A multiplex PCR was run with 60 Vbeta primers and 13 Jbeta primers. TCRdb's table, derived via immunoSEQ multiplex PCR, lists solely in-frame clones and lacks some. Of 190,000 or so clones in the sample, more than 80% were seen once. Sequencing used PBMCs. The receptors derive from a boy younger than 18 in good health and CMV-seronegative.

This sequence joins TRBV7-9 and TRBJ1-1, with a possible D match to TRBD1 (5 bases). Germline values: CDR1 SEHNR, CDR2 FQNEAQ (reference sequence). The CDR3 sequence is 14 residues long. V dropped 3 bases and J dropped 5 bases, with 13 bases sitting between them. The CDR3 is CASSLGGRRTEAFF. The CDR3 DNA reads as TGTGCCAGCAGCTTGGGGGGGAGGAGAACTGAAGCTTTCTTT.

The chain uses TRBV7-6 and TRBJ1-5; 11 bases are shared with TRBD1. Germline CDR1 is SGHVS and CDR2 is FNYEAQ. The V and J ends lost 0 bases and 5 bases, in that order; junction bases with no gene match: 3. CDR3 length: 16 residues. The DNA of the CDR3 is TGTGCCAGCAGCTTAGCCCCGGGACAGGGGGATCAGCCCCAGCATTTT. Its protein is CASSLAPGQGDQPQHF. Supplemented by reference TRBV7-6 and TRBJ1-5, the full variable domain reads GAGVSQSPRYKVTKRGQDVALRCDPISGHVSLYWYRQALGQGPEFLTYFNYEAQQDKSGLPNDRFSAERPEGSISTLTIQRTEQRDSAMYRCASSLAPGQGDQPQHFGDGTRLSIL.

This sequence joins TRBV15 and TRBJ1-2, with a tentative D call TRBD1 (5 bases). Trimming cost V 5 bases and J 6 bases, with 16 bases left between them. Germline CDR1 and CDR2: LNHNV and YYDKDF (reference sequence). The CDR3 runs to 14 residues. In DNA, the CDR3 is TGTGCCACCAGCGGCTACAGGAAAAAGGATGGCTACACCTTC. It encodes CATSGYRKKDGYTF. Variable domain in full (rest from reference TRBV15 and TRBJ1-2): DAMVIQNPRYQVTQFGKPVTLSCSQTLNHNVMYWYQQKSSQAPKLLFHYYDKDFNNEADTPDNFQSRRPNTSFCFLDIRSPGLGDTAMYLCATSGYRKKDGYTFGSGTRLTVV.

This rearrangement joins TRBV5-4 to TRBJ1-6; the D is unclear. This CDR3 region has 14 residues. Trimming cost V 1 base and J 10 bases, with 12 bases left between them. Germline loops: CDR1 SGHNT, CDR2 YYREEE (reference sequence). The CDR3 DNA is TGTGCCAGCAGCTTGAATAGTTTAATATCACCCCTCCACTTT. The encoded protein is CASSLNSLISPLHF.

The chain recombines TRBV4-2 with TRBJ2-6; 8 bases align to TRBD1. The trim removed 4 bases at V and 2 bases at J, leaving 4 bases unmatched. This CDR3 spans 16 amino acids. Per the germline V gene, CDR1 is LGHNA and CDR2 is YNFKEQ. The chain's CDR3 is CASSPQGAAGANVLTF. The CDR3 coding sequence is TGTGCCAGCAGCCCGCAGGGGGCGGCTGGGGCCAACGTCCTGACTTTC.

In this sample, this clone turned up once. CDR3 DNA sequence: TGTGCCAGTAGGGGGACAGAGAGCACAGATACGCAGTATTTT. Protein product: CASRGTESTDTQYF. The chain is built from TRBV19 and TRBJ2-3; 7 bases agree with TRBD1. Trimming at V came to 6 bases and at J to 0 bases, leaving 3 bases not matched to a gene. The V gene's germline CDR1 is LNHDA and CDR2 SQIVND (reference sequence). CDR3 length: 14 residues.

V is TRBV30 and J is TRBJ2-4, with D possibly being TRBD2 (6 bases). CDR1 and CDR2 (germline): GTSNPN, SVGIG (reference sequence). CDR3 length equals 11 residues. Trimming left V 2 bases short and J 8 bases short, with 7 bases between. CDR3 sequence (DNA): TGTGCCTGGAGTCGCGGGGACATTCAGTACTTC. Protein: CAWSRGDIQYF. Combining the CDR3 with reference TRBV30 and TRBJ2-4 gives the whole variable domain SQTIHQWPATLVQPVGSPLSLECTVEGTSNPNLYWYRQAAGRGLQLLFYSVGIGQISSEVPQNLSASRPQDRQFILSSKKLLLSDSGFYLCAWSRGDIQYFGAGTRLSVL.

The chain combines TRBV5-4 with TRBJ2-7; D possibly corresponds to TRBD2 (5 bases). Germline-derived CDR1 and CDR2 are SGHNT and YYREEE (reference sequence). This CDR3 region has 14 residues. V was pared by 4 bases and J by 1 base, with 12 bases between. CDR3 nucleotide sequence: TGTGCCAGCAGCGCGGGCCAGGCTTCCTACGAGCAGTACTTC. Amino acids: CASSAGQASYEQYF.

The chain joins TRBV7-9 to TRBJ1-3; no clear D. The CDR3 runs 11 residues. The germline V gene has CDR1 SEHNR and CDR2 FQNEAQ (reference sequence). Trimming took off 5 bases at V and 11 bases at J, with 10 bases between the two ends. The CDR3 loop is CASSPATAIYF. CDR3 DNA: TGTGCCAGCAGCCCCGCTACGGCCATATATTTT.

This sequence joins TRBV7-2 and TRBJ1-1; D might be TRBD1 (6 bases). The CDR3 consists of 14 residues. V was shortened by 2 bases and J by 1 base, with 8 bases between the two germline ends. Per the germline V gene, CDR1 is SGHTA and CDR2 is FQGNSA. CDR3 bases: TGTGCCAGCAGCTTAATGGGACAGAACACTGAAGCTTTCTTT. It translates to CASSLMGQNTEAFF.

This rearrangement joins TRBV19 to TRBJ1-1; D possibly corresponds to TRBD1 (6 bases). The germline V and J ends were trimmed by 6 bases and 4 bases, with 15 bases remaining between them. Germline V gene sequence: CDR1 LNHDA, CDR2 SQIVND (reference sequence). The CDR3 is made up of 14 amino acids. The CDR3 DNA reads as TGTGCCAGTAGGTCGCGGGGAGGGGGCACTGAAGCTTTCTTT. It specifies CASRSRGGGTEAFF.

Worth noting for this clone: At the DNA level, this CDR3 is encoded by other sequences in the same sample as well. The CDR3 nucleotides read TGTGCCAGCAGCCTTGGTGGGGGCCAGCCCCAGCATTTT. It yields the protein CASSLGGGQPQHF. The J gene is TRBJ1-5, the V gene TRBV5-6; D possibly corresponds to TRBD1 (6 bases). The CDR3 is 13 residues long. The ends were cut back, 4 bases at V and 7 bases at J, with 12 bases in the middle. Germline V gene sequence: CDR1 SGHDT, CDR2 YYEEEE.

Notes on this clone: Additional DNA sequences in this sample encode the identical CDR3. The chain uses TRBV5-1 and TRBJ2-3; 10 nucleotides agree with TRBD2. Germline CDR1 is SGHRS and CDR2 is YFSETQ. Trimming at V came to 0 bases and at J to 1 base, leaving 2 bases not matched to a gene. The CDR3 loop spans 16 amino acids. CDR3 residues: CASSLGTSGRTDTQYF. CDR3 nucleotides: TGCGCCAGCAGCTTGGGGACTAGCGGACGCACAGATACGCAGTATTTT. The variable domain in full, completed from reference TRBV5-1 and TRBJ2-3, reads KAGVTQTPRYLIKTRGQQVTLSCSPISGHRSVSWYQQTPGQGLQFLFEYFSETQRNKGNFPGRFSGRQFSNSRSEMNVSTLELGDSALYLCASSLGTSGRTDTQYFGPGTRLTVL.

The chain joins TRBV18 to TRBJ1-1; 9 bases agree with TRBD1. The CDR3 runs to 15 residues. J was trimmed by 7 bases and V by 4 bases; bases with no gene match: 10. In germline, CDR1 is KGHSH, CDR2 LQKENI. The CDR3 is CASSQPTGGLVEAFF. The DNA for the CDR3 is TGTGCCAGCTCACAACCGACAGGGGGTCTAGTTGAAGCTTTCTTT. The entire variable domain, with the rest obtained from reference TRBV18 and TRBJ1-1, is as follows: NAGVMQNPRHLVRRRGQEARLRCSPMKGHSHVYWYRQLPEEGLKFMVYLQKENIIDESGMPKERFSAEFPKEGPSILRIQQVVRGDSAAYFCASSQPTGGLVEAFFGQGTRLTVV.

The chain joins TRBV7-3 to TRBJ2-5; TRBD1 is a possible D gene (5 bases). V gave up 6 bases and J gave up 5 bases, with 16 bases separating them. The CDR3 length is 14 residues. The V gene's germline CDR1 is SGHTA and CDR2 FQGTGA. CDR3 bases: TGTGCCAGCAGACCGAAGGGGCTAGGGGAGACCCAGTACTTC. Its translation: CASRPKGLGETQYF.

The rearrangement joins TRBV6-6 to TRBJ2-6; D is possibly TRBD1 (5 bases). The V end was cut by 5 bases, the J end by 4 bases, with 15 bases between. The germline CDR1 and CDR2 sequences are MNHNY and SVGAGI (reference sequence). The CDR3 totals 16 residues. DNA of the CDR3: TGTGCCAGCAGTACCCCAGGGCGAGGAGGGGCCAACGTCCTGACTTTC. This gives the protein CASSTPGRGGANVLTF.

V and J are TRBV9 and TRBJ2-1; 13 bases map to TRBD2. Germline V gene lookup returns CDR1 SGDLS and CDR2 YYNGEE. The CDR3 is 16 residues long. The J segment lost 9 bases and the V segment lost 4 bases, leaving 10 bases of the junction unmatched. CDR3 bases: TGTGCCAGCAGCCTAACTAGCGGGAGGGCCAAGGGTGAGCAGTTCTTC. As protein: CASSLTSGRAKGEQFF. Full variable domain (remainder filled in from reference TRBV9 and TRBJ2-1): DSGVTQTPKHLITATGQRVTLRCSPRSGDLSVYWYQQSLDQGLQFLIQYYNGEERAKGNILERFSAQQFPDLHSELNLSSLELGDSALYFCASSLTSGRAKGEQFFGPGTRLTVL.

The V gene is TRBV19, the J gene TRBJ1-5; tentative D call: TRBD1 (6 bases). Trimming took 0 bases from V and 0 from J, leaving 12 bases between them. The CDR3 is 17 amino acids. Germline V gene lookup returns CDR1 LNHDA and CDR2 SQIVND (reference sequence). The CDR3 reads CASSIEQGVDSNQPQHF. CDR3 bases: TGTGCCAGTAGTATAGAACAGGGAGTGGATAGCAATCAGCCCCAGCATTTT.

The chain uses TRBV6-1 and TRBJ1-4; 10 bases map to TRBD1. Looked up from germline, CDR1 is MNHNS and CDR2 is SASEGT. The CDR3 has 16 amino acids. Germline trimming cut 1 base from V and 4 bases from J; bases unmatched to any gene: 3. CDR3 sequence: CASSEGQGAGNEKLFF. CDR3 nucleotide sequence: TGTGCCAGCAGTGAAGGACAGGGGGCCGGTAATGAAAAACTGTTTTTT.

The table lists this clone with a count of one. This sequence joins TRBV18 and TRBJ2-7; 8 bases are shared with TRBD1. Germline V lookup: CDR1 KGHSH, CDR2 LQKENI. The CDR3 sequence is 20 residues long. Germline trimming cut 0 bases from V and 2 bases from J; bases unmatched to any gene: 18. As DNA, the CDR3 is TGTGCCAGCTCACCACCGCGGGTCCGGACAGGGAAAGAAGTAACCTACGAGCAGTACTTC. This sequence encodes CASSPPRVRTGKEVTYEQYF.

The chain couples TRBV9 to TRBJ2-1, with 12 bases identical to TRBD2. CDR3 length: 16 amino acids. V gave up 5 bases and J gave up 8 bases; unmatched junction bases: 11. The V gene's germline CDR1 is SGDLS and CDR2 YYNGEE. The CDR3 region is CASSRTSGDLMDEQFF. The CDR3 nucleotides read TGTGCCAGCAGTAGGACTAGCGGGGACCTCATGGATGAGCAGTTCTTC. The full variable domain, rest sourced from reference TRBV9 and TRBJ2-1, is DSGVTQTPKHLITATGQRVTLRCSPRSGDLSVYWYQQSLDQGLQFLIQYYNGEERAKGNILERFSAQQFPDLHSELNLSSLELGDSALYFCASSRTSGDLMDEQFFGPGTRLTVL.

The gene calls are TRBV4-2 and TRBJ2-3; 11 nucleotides align to TRBD2. CDR3 length equals 20 residues. The germline CDR1 and CDR2 sequences are LGHNA and YNFKEQ. J was trimmed by 0 bases and V by 1 base; bases with no gene match: 12. In DNA, the CDR3 is TGTGCCAGCAGCCAAGGTGATAGCGGGGGGGCTTACTCTAGCACAGATACGCAGTATTTT. It yields the protein CASSQGDSGGAYSSTDTQYF.

This rearrangement joins TRBV11-2 to TRBJ2-1; tentatively, D is TRBD1 (6 bases). The CDR3 is 18 amino acids. Germline V gene sequence: CDR1 SGHAT, CDR2 FQNNGV. V dropped 0 bases and J dropped 2 bases, with 17 bases sitting between them. CDR3 amino acids: CASSLDLLLQGPYNEQFF. In nucleotides, the CDR3 is TGTGCCAGCAGCTTAGATTTGCTCTTGCAGGGGCCCTACAATGAGCAGTTCTTC.

The V call is TRBV5-3, the J call TRBJ2-4; D unclear. TRBV5-3 falls under the ORF class, with uncertain function. The CDR3 contains 15 residues. V was shortened by 6 bases and J by 1 base, with 14 bases between the two germline ends. The CDR3 reads CARTAAVEAKNIQYF. CDR3 nucleotides: TGTGCCAGAACTGCGGCTGTAGAGGCCAAAAACATTCAGTACTTC.

The CDR3 is CASSSRTGSSDIQYF. The DNA for the CDR3 is TGTGCCAGCAGCTCAAGGACAGGGAGTTCGGACATTCAGTACTTC. V usage is TRBV11-3 and J usage is TRBJ2-4, with TRBD1 identical over 8 bases. Losses at the gene ends were 4 bases for V and 8 bases for J; bases not matched to a gene: 10. The CDR3 is 15 amino acids. CDR1 is SGHNT and CDR2 is YENEEA in the germline V gene.

The chain uses TRBV6-5 and TRBJ2-3, with TRBD1 as a possible D gene (6 bases). The CDR3 loop spans 13 amino acids. Germline lookup yields CDR1 MNHEY and CDR2 SVGAGI. Trimming stripped 7 bases from V and 1 base from J, with 9 bases between. This chain's CDR3 is CASTPGGTDTQYF. For the CDR3, the DNA is TGTGCCAGCACACCAGGGGGCACAGATACGCAGTATTTT.

V is TRBV14 and J is TRBJ1-4, with D maybe TRBD1 (5 bases). The CDR3 is 16 residues long. The germline gives CDR1 SGHDN, CDR2 FVKESK. V shed 0 bases and J shed 2 bases, with 10 bases lying between them. The CDR3 DNA reads TGTGCCAGCAGCCAAGATGGCAGGGCCACTAATGAAAAACTGTTTTTT. This encodes CASSQDGRATNEKLFF.

The chain carries TRBV11-3 and TRBJ2-2, with 13 bases identical to TRBD2. The CDR3 is 16 amino acids. The J segment lost 6 bases and the V segment lost 5 bases, leaving 6 bases of the junction unmatched. Germline V gene lookup returns CDR1 SGHNT and CDR2 YENEEA. The CDR3 region has the DNA TGTGCCAGCAGCCTCGGACTAGCGGGAGCCCCCGGGGAGCTGTTTTTT. The encoded protein is CASSLGLAGAPGELFF.

This clone showed up just once. The chain links TRBV7-3 to TRBJ2-2; 11 nucleotides match TRBD2. Per germline, CDR1 SGHTA and CDR2 FQGTGA. The length of the CDR3 is 17 residues. With V trimmed by 1 base and J by 4 bases, 5 bases remained unmatched. The CDR3 DNA reads as TGTGCCAGCAGCTTAAACCACGGACTAGCGGGCACCGGGGAGCTGTTTTTT. This gives the protein CASSLNHGLAGTGELFF. The variable domain in full, with the rest retrieved from reference TRBV7-3 and TRBJ2-2, is GAGVSQTPSNKVTEKGKYVELRCDPISGHTALYWYRQSLGQGPEFLIYFQGTGAADDSGLPNDRFFAVRPEGSVSTLKIQRTERGDSAVYLCASSLNHGLAGTGELFFGEGSRLTVL.

The chain has TRBV18 and TRBJ1-2, with a tentative D call TRBD1 (6 bases). The CDR3 loop spans 15 amino acids. Trimming stripped 0 bases from V and 8 bases from J, with 16 bases between. Per germline, CDR1 KGHSH and CDR2 LQKENI. CDR3 residues: CASSPPIRDIQGYTF. The CDR3 nucleotides are TGTGCCAGCTCACCACCAATCCGGGACATCCAGGGCTACACCTTC.